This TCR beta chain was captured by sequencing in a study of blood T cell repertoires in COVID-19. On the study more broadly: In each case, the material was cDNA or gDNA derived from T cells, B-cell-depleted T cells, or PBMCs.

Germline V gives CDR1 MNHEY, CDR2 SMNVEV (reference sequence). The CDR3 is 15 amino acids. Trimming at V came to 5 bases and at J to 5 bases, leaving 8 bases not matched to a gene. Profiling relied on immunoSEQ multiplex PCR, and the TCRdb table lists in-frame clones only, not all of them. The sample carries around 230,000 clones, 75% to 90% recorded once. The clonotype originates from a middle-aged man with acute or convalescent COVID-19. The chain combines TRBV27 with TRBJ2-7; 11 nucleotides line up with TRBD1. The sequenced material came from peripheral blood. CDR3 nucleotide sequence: TGTGCCAGCAGTCCTGGGACAGGGGGTACCAACGAGCAGTACTTC. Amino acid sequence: CASSPGTGGTNEQYF.